This TCR beta chain comes out of a study of radiotherapy plus CTLA-4 blockade in lung cancer. On the study more broadly: Objective responses occurred in about 17% of patients; around 30% had disease control.

General observations from the study: Expansion in blood of tumor-derived TCR clones was seen after radiotherapy plus ipilimumab.

Note on this clone: Its matching antigen is unknown.

Assay: immunoSEQ multiplex PCR; the TCRdb copy retains only in-frame clones and omits some. The sample includes around 110,000 clones, 81% of them seen just once. Chemo-refractory metastatic non-small-cell lung cancer patients were treated with focal radiation plus CTLA-4 blockade with ipilimumab. Germline CDR1 SGHAT, CDR2 FQNNGV. Trimming left V 5 bases short and J 5 bases short, with 10 bases between. The CDR3 length is 13 residues. Sample: peripheral blood, taken from a patient treated with radiotherapy plus ipilimumab. The clonotype was recovered from a human donor with non-small cell lung cancer that progressed on radiotherapy plus ipilimumab. Some clones in this sample may be carry-over from other donors' samples. This chain connects TRBV11-2 to TRBJ1-5, with D possibly being TRBD1 (5 bases). The CDR3 reads CASSRQRHQPQHF. CDR3 sequence (DNA): TGTGCCAGCAGCCGACAGAGACATCAGCCCCAGCATTTT.